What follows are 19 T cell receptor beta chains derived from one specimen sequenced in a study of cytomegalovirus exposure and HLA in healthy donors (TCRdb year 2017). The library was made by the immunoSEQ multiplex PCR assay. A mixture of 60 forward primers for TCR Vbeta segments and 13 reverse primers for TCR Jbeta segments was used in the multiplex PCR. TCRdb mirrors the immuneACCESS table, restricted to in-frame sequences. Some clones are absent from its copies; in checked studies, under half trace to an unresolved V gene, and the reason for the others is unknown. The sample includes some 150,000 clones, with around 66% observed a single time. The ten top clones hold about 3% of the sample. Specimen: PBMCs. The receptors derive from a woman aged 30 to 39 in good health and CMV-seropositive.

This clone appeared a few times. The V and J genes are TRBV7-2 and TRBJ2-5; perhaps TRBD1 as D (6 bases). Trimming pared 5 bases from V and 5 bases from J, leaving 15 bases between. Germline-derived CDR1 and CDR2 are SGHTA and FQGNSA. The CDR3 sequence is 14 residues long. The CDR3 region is CASSPGQLGETQYF. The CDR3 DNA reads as TGTGCCAGCAGCCCTGGACAGCTCGGGGAGACCCAGTACTTC.

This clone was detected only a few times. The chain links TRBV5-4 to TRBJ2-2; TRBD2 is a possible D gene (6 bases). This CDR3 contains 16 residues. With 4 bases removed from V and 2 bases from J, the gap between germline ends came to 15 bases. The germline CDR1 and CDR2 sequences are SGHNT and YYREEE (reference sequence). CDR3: CASSLPGSGNTGELFF. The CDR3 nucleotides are TGTGCCAGCAGCCTACCGGGTAGCGGAAACACCGGGGAGCTGTTTTTT.

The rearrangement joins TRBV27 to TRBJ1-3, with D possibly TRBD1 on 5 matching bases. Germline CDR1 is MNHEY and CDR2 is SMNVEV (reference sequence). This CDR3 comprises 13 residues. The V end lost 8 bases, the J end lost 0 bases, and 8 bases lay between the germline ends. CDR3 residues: CASRQFSGNTIYF. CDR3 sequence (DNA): TGTGCCAGCCGACAGTTCTCTGGAAACACCATATATTTT.

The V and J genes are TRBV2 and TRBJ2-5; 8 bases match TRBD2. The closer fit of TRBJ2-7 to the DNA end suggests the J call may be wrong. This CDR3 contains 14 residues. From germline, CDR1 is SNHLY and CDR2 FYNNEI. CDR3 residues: CASRGGGLSYEQYF. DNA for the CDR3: TGTGCCAGCAGGGGCGGGGGGCTCTCCTACGAGCAGTACTTC.

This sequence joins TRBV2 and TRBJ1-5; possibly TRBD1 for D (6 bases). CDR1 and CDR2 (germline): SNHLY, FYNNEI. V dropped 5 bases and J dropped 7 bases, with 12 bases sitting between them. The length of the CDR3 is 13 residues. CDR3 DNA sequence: TGTGCCAGCAGTTTGGGGGCAAGGCAGCCCCAGCATTTT. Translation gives CASSLGARQPQHF.

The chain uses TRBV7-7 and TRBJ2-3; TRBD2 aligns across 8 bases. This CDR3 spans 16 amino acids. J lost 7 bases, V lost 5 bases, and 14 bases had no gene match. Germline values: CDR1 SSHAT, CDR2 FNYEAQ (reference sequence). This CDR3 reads CASSPGGGQRRNTQYF. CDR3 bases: TGTGCCAGCAGCCCGGGGGGGGGCCAGCGTAGGAATACGCAGTATTTT.

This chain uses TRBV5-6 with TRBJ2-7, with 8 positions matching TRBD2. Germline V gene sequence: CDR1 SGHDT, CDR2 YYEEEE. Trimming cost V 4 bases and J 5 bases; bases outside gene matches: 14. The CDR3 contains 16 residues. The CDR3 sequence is CASSLRAGTSSHEQYF. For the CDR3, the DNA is TGTGCCAGCAGCCTGCGTGCCGGGACTAGTTCGCACGAGCAGTACTTC.

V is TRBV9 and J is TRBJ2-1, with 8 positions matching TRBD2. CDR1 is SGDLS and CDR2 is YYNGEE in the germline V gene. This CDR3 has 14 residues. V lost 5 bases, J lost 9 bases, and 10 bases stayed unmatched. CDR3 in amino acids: CASSLAGTLAEQFF. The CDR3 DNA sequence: TGTGCCAGCAGTTTAGCGGGGACCCTGGCTGAGCAGTTCTTC.

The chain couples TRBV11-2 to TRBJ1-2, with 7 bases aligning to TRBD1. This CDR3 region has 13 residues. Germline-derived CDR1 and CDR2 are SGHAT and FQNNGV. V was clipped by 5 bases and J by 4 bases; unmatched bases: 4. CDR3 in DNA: TGTGCCAGCAGCGCGGGACAGACCTATGGCTACACCTTC. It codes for CASSAGQTYGYTF.

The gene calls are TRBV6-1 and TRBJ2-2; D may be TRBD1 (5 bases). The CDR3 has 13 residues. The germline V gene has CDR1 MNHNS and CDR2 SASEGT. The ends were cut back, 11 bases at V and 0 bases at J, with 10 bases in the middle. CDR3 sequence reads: CAAGHSNTGELFF. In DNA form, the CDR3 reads TGTGCCGCCGGACATTCGAACACCGGGGAGCTGTTTTTT.

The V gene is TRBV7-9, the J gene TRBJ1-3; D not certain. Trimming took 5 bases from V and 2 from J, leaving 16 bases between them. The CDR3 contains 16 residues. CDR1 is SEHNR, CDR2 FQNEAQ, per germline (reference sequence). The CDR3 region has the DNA TGTGCCAGCAGCCAAAGAGAAAACGTGGCTGGAAACACCATATATTTT. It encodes CASSQRENVAGNTIYF.

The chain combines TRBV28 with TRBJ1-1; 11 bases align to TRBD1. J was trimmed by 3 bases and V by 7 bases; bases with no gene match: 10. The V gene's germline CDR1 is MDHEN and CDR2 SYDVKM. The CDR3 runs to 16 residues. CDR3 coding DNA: TGTGCCAGCACCCCCATTGGGGACAGGGGGTACACTGAAGCTTTCTTT. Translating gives CASTPIGDRGYTEAFF.

The CDR3: CASSLDRVYEQYF. The CDR3 nucleotides read TGTGCCAGCAGCTTGGACAGGGTTTACGAGCAGTACTTC. The chain joins TRBV11-2 to TRBJ2-7; 8 bases line up with TRBD1. With V trimmed by 3 bases and J by 4 bases, 2 bases remained unmatched. CDR1 and CDR2 (germline): SGHAT, FQNNGV. CDR3 length: 13 amino acids.

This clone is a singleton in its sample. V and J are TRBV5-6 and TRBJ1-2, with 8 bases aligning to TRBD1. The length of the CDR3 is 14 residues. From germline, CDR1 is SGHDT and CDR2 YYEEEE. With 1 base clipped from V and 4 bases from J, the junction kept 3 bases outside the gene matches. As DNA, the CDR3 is TGTGCCAGCAGCTTGAACAGGGGGATCTATGGCTACACCTTC. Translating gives CASSLNRGIYGYTF.

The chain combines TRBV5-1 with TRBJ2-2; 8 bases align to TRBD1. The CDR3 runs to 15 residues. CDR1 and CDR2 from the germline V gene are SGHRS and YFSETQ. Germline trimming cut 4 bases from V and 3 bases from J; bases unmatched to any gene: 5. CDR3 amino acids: CASSARTGHTGELFF. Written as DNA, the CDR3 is TGCGCCAGCAGCGCCAGGACAGGGCACACCGGGGAGCTGTTTTTT.

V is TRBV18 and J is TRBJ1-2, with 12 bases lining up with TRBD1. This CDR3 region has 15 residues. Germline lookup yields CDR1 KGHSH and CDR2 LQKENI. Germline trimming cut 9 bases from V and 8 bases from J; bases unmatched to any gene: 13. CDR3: CASFSPGQGAKGYTF. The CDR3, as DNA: TGTGCCAGTTTTTCTCCGGGACAGGGGGCTAAAGGCTACACCTTC. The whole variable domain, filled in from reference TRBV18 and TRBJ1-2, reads NAGVMQNPRHLVRRRGQEARLRCSPMKGHSHVYWYRQLPEEGLKFMVYLQKENIIDESGMPKERFSAEFPKEGPSILRIQQVVRGDSAAYFCASFSPGQGAKGYTFGSGTRLTVV.

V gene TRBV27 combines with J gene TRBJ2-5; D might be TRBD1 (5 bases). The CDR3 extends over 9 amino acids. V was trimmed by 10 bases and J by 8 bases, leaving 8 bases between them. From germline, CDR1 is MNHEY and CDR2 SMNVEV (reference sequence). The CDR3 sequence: CATQGTQYF. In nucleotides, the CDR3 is TGTGCCACGCAGGGAACCCAGTACTTC.

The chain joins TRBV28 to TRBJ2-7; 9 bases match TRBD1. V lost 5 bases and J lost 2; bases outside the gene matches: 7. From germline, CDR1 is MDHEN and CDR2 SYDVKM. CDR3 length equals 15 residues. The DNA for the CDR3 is TGTGCCAGCAGTGATACCGGGACAGGGACCTACGAGCAGTACTTC. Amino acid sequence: CASSDTGTGTYEQYF.

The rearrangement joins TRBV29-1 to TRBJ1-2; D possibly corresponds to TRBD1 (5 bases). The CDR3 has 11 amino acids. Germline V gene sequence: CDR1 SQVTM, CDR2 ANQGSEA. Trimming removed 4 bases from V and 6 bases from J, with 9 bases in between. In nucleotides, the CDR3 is TGCAGCGTTGTAGGCAGGGATGGCTACACCTTC. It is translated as CSVVGRDGYTF.